The 8 T cell receptor beta chains presented below share a single source sample, sequenced in a study of early T cells in non-severe SARS-CoV-2 infection. TCRdb itself ran the 5' RACE reads through MiXCR, one entry per CDR3 protein. The table records around 58,000 distinct CDR3 sequences, roughly an eighth of them present only once. The source material was whole blood. These receptors originate from an adult who was a healthcare worker with PCR-confirmed SARS-CoV-2 infection or an uninfected control (not recorded which).

This clonotype has a handful of counts. This chain joins TRBV9 and TRBJ2-1, with 8 nucleotides matching TRBD2. CDR1 SGDLS and CDR2 YYNGEE come from the germline V gene. The CDR3 runs 14 residues. V lost 4 bases and J lost 7; bases outside the gene matches: 7. The CDR3 is CASSTGLVGNEQFF. Here the CDR3 DNA reads TGTGCCAGCAGCACGGGACTAGTGGGGAATGAGCAGTTCTTC.

The chain carries TRBV29-1 and TRBJ1-4, with D maybe TRBD1 (5 bases). V gave up 5 bases and J gave up 4 bases, with 17 bases separating them. Germline assignment: CDR1 SQVTM and CDR2 ANQGSEA. There are 15 residues in the CDR3. CDR3 amino acids: CSVSPPGTGNEKLFF. In DNA, the CDR3 is TGCAGCGTTTCGCCCCCCGGGACGGGTAATGAAAAACTGTTTTTT.

The chain has TRBV4-1 and TRBJ1-2, with 7 bases aligning to TRBD1. CDR1 and CDR2 (germline): MGHRA, YSYEKL. The CDR3 is 15 residues long. V was clipped by 4 bases and J by 8 bases; unmatched bases: 13. CDR3 region: CASSPTGVRESGYTF. The CDR3, as DNA: TGCGCCAGCAGCCCAACAGGGGTAAGGGAGAGCGGCTACACCTTC.

This clonotype was recorded a few times. The rearrangement joins TRBV11-2 to TRBJ2-3; no reliable D call. The CDR3 loop spans 15 amino acids. Trimming shortened V by 5 bases and J by 3 bases, and 15 bases separated the two germline ends. The germline V gene encodes CDR1 SGHAT and CDR2 FQNNGV. The CDR3 here is CASSPREDVTDTQYF. DNA of the CDR3: TGTGCCAGCAGCCCCCGTGAGGACGTTACAGATACGCAGTATTTT.

The chain carries TRBV7-8 and TRBJ1-2, with a tentative D call TRBD1 (6 bases). CDR3 length: 16 residues. Between the trimmed V and J ends, which lost 3 bases and 2 bases, there was a span of 16 bases. The germline CDR1 and CDR2 sequences are SGHVS and FQNEAQ. The CDR3 spells CASSLEPGHRNYGYTF. CDR3 coding DNA: TGTGCCAGCAGCTTGGAACCGGGACACCGAAACTATGGCTACACCTTC.

This clonotype was seen at least ten times. One end of the junction is discordant with germline, which a read error may explain. The chain links TRBV7-7 to TRBJ2-5, with no clear D. CDR1 is SSHAT and CDR2 is FNYEAQ in the germline V gene (reference sequence). The CDR3 is 14 amino acids. In DNA form, the CDR3 reads TGTGCTAGCAGATGTTTGGGGTACCAAGAGACCCAGTACTTC. The encoded protein is CASRCLGYQETQYF.

This clonotype was seen repeatedly, ten times or more. The limits of the CDR3 on the DNA are not certain, so only TCRdb's listed CDR3 is given. CDR3 region: CARRDPQIRSIF. The chain joins TRBV3-2 to TRBJ2-3; the D call of TRBD2 is as the table states it, not checked on the DNA. TRBV3-2 is shown as a pseudogene. Both ends counted, the CDR3 spans 12 residues.

This clonotype was seen repeatedly, ten times or more. The chain is built from TRBV24-1 and TRBJ1-1, with D tentatively TRBD1 (6 bases). Germline CDR1 and CDR2: KGHDR and SFDVKD. The CDR3 consists of 14 residues. V dropped 6 bases and J dropped 5 bases, with 15 bases sitting between them. The CDR3 region is CATSLAGEMTEAFF. The CDR3 coding sequence is TGTGCCACCAGTCTGGCAGGGGAGATGACTGAAGCTTTCTTT.